This TCR beta chain was obtained from a study of blood T cell repertoires in COVID-19. About the research overall: Acute-phase and convalescent COVID-19 samples originated in the United States, Italy and Spain. Sample material is recorded as cDNA or gDNA derived from T cells, B-cell-depleted T cells, or PBMCs.

Original data processing: Reference gene primers were amplified, and this amplification served to estimate nucleated cell counts. TCRdb's copy holds only in-frame clones and misses some; the assay was immunoSEQ multiplex PCR. V, J and clone size reflect that table, while D and trimming were determined from the DNA. The sample holds over 150,000 clones; about 89% are singletons and the top ten take roughly 0.54%. Per germline, CDR1 LNHDA and CDR2 SQIVND (reference sequence). The CDR3 spans 15 residues. Trimming stripped 0 bases from V and 2 bases from J, with 11 bases between. This clone was detected only a few times.

The chain carries TRBV19 and TRBJ2-7, with D perhaps TRBD2 (7 bases). The sequence came from a middle-aged man with acute or convalescent COVID-19. Input material: peripheral blood. The CDR3 here is CASSIEGGTTYEQYF. CDR3 in DNA: TGTGCCAGTAGTATAGAAGGGGGGACTACCTACGAGCAGTACTTC. Full variable domain (missing parts from reference TRBV19 and TRBJ2-7): DGGITQSPKYLFRKEGQNVTLSCEQNLNHDAMYWYRQDPGQGLRLIYYSQIVNDFQKGDIAEGYSVSREKKESFPLTVTSAQKNPTAFYLCASSIEGGTTYEQYFGPGTRLTVT.